These 32 T cell receptor beta chains were all obtained from the same sample, sequenced in a study of human T cells and chemical hapten exposure. TCRdb called the RACE reads again in MiXCR, with one record for every CDR3 protein. The data contain tens of thousands of distinct CDR3 sequences, roughly 9.6% of them singletons. Time point here: patch test 2, 6 weeks after DPC sensitization. Treatment here: therapeutic diphenylcyclopropenone sensitization with weekly scalp DPC. The sequencing used whole blood, collected in connection with sensitization to the hapten diphenylcyclopropenone (DPC). All receptors derive from a man aged 35 to 55 with alopecia areata. Some clones in this sample may be carry-over from other donors' samples.

The chain joins TRBV29-1 to TRBJ2-5; no definite D call. The CDR3 has 9 residues. Germline V gene sequence: CDR1 SQVTM, CDR2 ANQGSEA. V was shortened by 3 bases and J by 8 bases, with 4 bases between the two germline ends. The CDR3 region has the DNA TGCAGCGTTGACGGCACCCAGTACTTC. Translation: CSVDGTQYF. Full variable domain (rest looked up from reference TRBV29-1 and TRBJ2-5): SAVISQKPSRDICQRGTSLTIQCQVDSQVTMMFWYRQQPGQSLTLIATANQGSEATYESGFVIDKFPISRPNLTFSTLTVSNMSPEDSSIYLCSVDGTQYFGPGTRLLVL.

Turning to this clonotype: A read error is likely, as this CDR3 ends without the conserved phenylalanine or tryptophan. The rearrangement links TRBV10-3 to TRBJ1-1; D ambiguous. V dropped 3 bases and J dropped 1 base, with 9 bases sitting between them. Germline loops: CDR1 ENHRY, CDR2 SYGVKD. The CDR3 totals 14 residues. CDR3 in amino acids: CAISDSSGNTEAFL. The DNA for the CDR3 is TGTGCCATCAGTGACTCTTCAGGGAACACTGAAGCTTTCTTG.

The V gene is TRBV5-6, the J gene TRBJ1-1; D gene unclear. Germline V gives CDR1 SGHDT, CDR2 YYEEEE. The CDR3 runs 13 residues. Trimming cost V 4 bases and J 8 bases, with 15 bases left between them. In DNA, the CDR3 is TGTGCCAGCAGCCGGATATGGGGAGAGGAAGCTTTCTTT. It encodes CASSRIWGEEAFF.

As for this clonotype: A much larger clone lies one base from this, so it may be a read error. This chain links TRBV6-2 or TRBV6-3 with TRBJ1-1; D is ambiguous. The CDR3 runs 13 residues. Trimming pared 3 bases from V and 10 bases from J, leaving 15 bases between. Germline-derived CDR1 and CDR2 are MNHEY and SVGEGT. The CDR3 here is CASSYYTACGAFF. The DNA of the CDR3 is TGTGCCAGCAGTTATTATACGGCCTGTGGAGCTTTCTTT.

The chain is built from TRBV7-9 and TRBJ2-1; TRBD2 matches at 13 bases. From germline, CDR1 is SEHNR and CDR2 FQNEAQ (reference sequence). Germline trimming cut 6 bases from V and 9 bases from J; bases unmatched to any gene: 5. There are 14 residues in the CDR3. The chain's CDR3 is CASSRTSGSSEQFF. The CDR3 coding sequence is TGTGCCAGCAGTCGGACTAGCGGGAGTAGTGAGCAGTTCTTC.

The chain combines TRBV28 with TRBJ2-7, with 10 bases fitting TRBD2. The ends lost 7 bases at V and 5 bases at J; junction bases unmatched: 5. Germline CDR1 and CDR2: MDHEN and SYDVKM. The CDR3 is 13 amino acids. The CDR3, as DNA: TGTGCCAGCATCGCTAGCGGGAGCCACGAGCAGTACTTC. Protein: CASIASGSHEQYF.

This rearrangement joins TRBV9 to TRBJ2-1, with 10 positions matching TRBD2. CDR3 length equals 15 residues. Trimming took 5 bases from V and 8 from J; bases not matched to a gene: 10. Germline V gene sequence: CDR1 SGDLS, CDR2 YYNGEE. CDR3 region: CASSPSSGSWDEQFF. For the CDR3, the DNA is TGTGCCAGCAGTCCTTCTAGCGGGAGTTGGGATGAGCAGTTCTTC.

This clonotype was picked up many times. The V and J genes are TRBV29-1 and TRBJ2-5; D is tentatively TRBD1 or TRBD2 (6 bases each). V was shortened by 2 bases and J by 7 bases, with 14 bases between the two germline ends. Germline-derived CDR1 and CDR2 are SQVTM and ANQGSEA. The CDR3 covers 13 residues. CDR3: CSVEKGVGGTQYF. The CDR3 DNA reads as TGCAGCGTTGAAAAGGGGGTCGGGGGGACCCAGTACTTC.

This clonotype was counted a few times. The chain uses TRBV7-6 and TRBJ2-7; TRBD2 matches at 8 bases. This CDR3 comprises 14 residues. The germline CDR1 and CDR2 sequences are SGHVS and FNYEAQ. V shed 3 bases, J shed 3 bases, and the junction held 4 bases outside the gene matches. CDR3 bases: TGTGCCAGCAGCTTGTTAGCGGGAAGCTACGAGCAGTACGTC. This encodes CASSLLAGSYEQYV.

The chain links TRBV12-3 or TRBV12-4 to TRBJ2-7; 8 nucleotides match TRBD1. V shed 3 bases, J shed 9 bases, and the junction held 7 bases outside the gene matches. The CDR3 extends over 13 amino acids. CDR3 bases: TGTGCCAGCAGTTTCGGACAGGGTCAAAGGCAGTACGTC. It translates to CASSFGQGQRQYV.

This chain's CDR3 is CASRYGLAYNEQFF. CDR3 in DNA: TGTGCCAGCAGATACGGACTAGCCTACAATGAGCAGTTCTTC. J is TRBJ2-1 and V is TRBV11-3, with 7 bases lining up with TRBD2. The CDR3 covers 14 residues. V lost 6 bases, J lost 2 bases, and 4 bases stayed unmatched. From germline, CDR1 is SGHNT and CDR2 YENEEA.

This sequence joins TRBV6-1 and TRBJ2-4, with D hard to call. This CDR3 has 13 amino acids. The germline V gene encodes CDR1 MNHNS and CDR2 SASEGT. V shed 3 bases and J shed 0 bases, with 3 bases lying between them. The CDR3 loop reads CASSDLAKNIQYF. The CDR3 nucleotides read TGTGCCAGCAGTGATCTAGCCAAAAACATTCAGTACTTC.

The rearrangement links TRBV14 to TRBJ2-7; 7 nucleotides align to TRBD1. Germline V gives CDR1 SGHDN, CDR2 FVKESK. After removal of 3 bases from V and 5 bases from J, the junction contained 4 bases not matched to a gene. This CDR3 has 13 residues. CDR3 nucleotide sequence: TGTGCCAGCAGCCAGAATACAGGGGACGAGCAGTACGTC. This gives the protein CASSQNTGDEQYV.

This clonotype turned up a few times. The CDR3: CASSESKPYEQYF. In DNA, the CDR3 is TGTGCCAGCAGTGAAAGCAAACCCTACGAGCAGTACTTC. The chain couples TRBV6-1 to TRBJ2-7; D is uncertain. This CDR3 contains 13 residues. Germline V gives CDR1 MNHNS, CDR2 SASEGT. The germline V and J ends were trimmed by 2 bases and 2 bases, with 7 bases remaining between them.

The chain joins TRBV7-2 to TRBJ2-3; 9 positions match TRBD2. CDR3 length: 16 amino acids. The germline V gene has CDR1 SGHTA and CDR2 FQGNSA. Trimming at V came to 2 bases and at J to 3 bases, leaving 6 bases not matched to a gene. The CDR3 DNA reads as TGTGCCAGCAGCTTACTGGCGGGAGGGCAGACAGATACGCAGTATTTT. Residues: CASSLLAGGQTDTQYF.

The V and J genes are TRBV2 and TRBJ1-4; D unresolved. V was pared by 2 bases and J by 5 bases, with 9 bases between. Germline V lookup: CDR1 SNHLY, CDR2 FYNNEI. The CDR3 totals 14 residues. The chain's CDR3 is CASSEYSRNEKLFF. The DNA for the CDR3 is TGTGCCAGCAGTGAATACAGTCGGAATGAAAAACTGTTTTTT.

This sequence joins TRBV7-2 and TRBJ1-1, with a weak D call TRBD1 (6 bases). The CDR3 runs 18 residues. Germline V CDR1 and CDR2: SGHTA, FQGNSA. Trimming cost V 1 base and J 0 bases, with 18 bases left between them. The CDR3 region is CASSLGGGRGSMNTEAFF. The CDR3 region has the DNA TGTGCCAGCAGCTTAGGGGGGGGCAGGGGAAGCATGAACACTGAAGCTTTCTTT.

The chain joins TRBV7-9 to TRBJ1-2; D unresolved. The germline V gene encodes CDR1 SEHNR and CDR2 FQNEAQ (reference sequence). The CDR3 totals 15 residues. The V gene lost 4 bases and the J gene lost 7 bases, with 19 bases spanning the gap. As DNA, the CDR3 is TGTGCCAGCAGCTCGGAATTTTTGGGGAAGGGTGGCTACACCTTC. This encodes CASSSEFLGKGGYTF.

This clonotype has a count of ten or more. The chain couples TRBV4-3 to TRBJ2-7; tentative D call: TRBD2 (6 bases). CDR1 is LGHNA and CDR2 is YSLEER in the germline V gene. Trimming took 6 bases from V and 2 from J, leaving 14 bases between them. The CDR3 has 14 amino acids. The CDR3: CASSHGTEAYEQYF. The CDR3 region has the DNA TGCGCCAGCAGTCATGGGACTGAAGCCTACGAGCAGTACTTC.

There are a few counts of this clonotype. The gene calls are TRBV4-2 and TRBJ2-1; D is perhaps TRBD2 (6 bases). Germline lookup yields CDR1 LGHNA and CDR2 YNFKEQ. The CDR3 has 17 amino acids. Deletions cut 0 bases from V and 8 bases from J, with 20 bases between. The CDR3 spells CASSQELSGGIVDEQFF. As DNA, the CDR3 is TGTGCCAGCAGCCAAGAATTAAGTGGCGGGATAGTTGATGAGCAGTTCTTC.

Points on this clonotype: Just one base apart from a much larger clone, this may be a read error. The V and J genes are TRBV5-4 and TRBJ1-2; 7 positions agree with TRBD1. The CDR3 spans 14 residues. Germline V gene lookup returns CDR1 SGHNT and CDR2 YYREEE (reference sequence). CDR3 sequence reads: CASSFRGGDYGCTF. Here the CDR3 DNA reads TGTGCCAGCAGTTTCCGAGGGGGCGACTATGGCTGCACCTTC.

In its sample, this clonotype was seen a few times. The V gene is TRBV12-3 or TRBV12-4, the J gene TRBJ2-3, with D uncertain. V was clipped by 6 bases and J by 4 bases, with 8 bases between them. CDR3 length: 12 residues. CDR3 in amino acids: CASRTRSDTQYF. The CDR3 nucleotides read TGTGCCAGCAGAACAAGATCAGATACGCAGTATTTT.

This clonotype was seen many times. The V and J genes are TRBV18 and TRBJ2-3; 10 nucleotides align to TRBD2. V was pared by 4 bases and J by 3 bases, with 7 bases of the junction left unmatched. Germline CDR1 KGHSH, CDR2 LQKENI. This CDR3 is built from 16 residues. CDR3 residues: CASSRSGTSVTDTQYF. In DNA form, the CDR3 reads TGTGCCAGCTCACGTTCCGGGACTAGCGTAACAGATACGCAGTATTTT. Full variable domain (missing parts from reference TRBV18 and TRBJ2-3): NAGVMQNPRHLVRRRGQEARLRCSPMKGHSHVYWYRQLPEEGLKFMVYLQKENIIDESGMPKERFSAEFPKEGPSILRIQQVVRGDSAAYFCASSRSGTSVTDTQYFGPGTRLTVL.

This clonotype showed up many times. This sequence joins TRBV20-1 and TRBJ2-7, with 7 bases matching TRBD1. Germline assignment: CDR1 DFQATT and CDR2 SNEGSKA (reference sequence). V lost 3 bases, J lost 3 bases, and 2 bases stayed unmatched. The CDR3 has 12 residues. The CDR3 bases are TGCAGTGCTAGGGGGGACAGCTACGAGCAGTACTTC. Amino acids: CSARGDSYEQYF.

This clonotype turned up a few times. As DNA, the CDR3 is TGTGCCAGCAGCCTCAGGGCTGGGAGCACAGATACGCAGTATTTT. It specifies CASSLRAGSTDTQYF. The genes are TRBV3-1 and TRBJ2-3, with a possible D match to TRBD1 (5 bases). The germline CDR1 and CDR2 sequences are LGHDT and YNNKEL (reference sequence). The CDR3 covers 15 residues. Trimming pared 4 bases from V and 0 bases from J, leaving 11 bases between.

The V call is TRBV11-2, the J call TRBJ1-2, with 7 bases that match TRBD1. This CDR3 is built from 17 residues. The V and J ends lost 4 bases and 8 bases, in that order; junction bases with no gene match: 19. Germline-derived CDR1 and CDR2 are SGHAT and FQNNGV. The CDR3 loop reads CASSSTFPTGNHEGYTF. CDR3 bases: TGTGCCAGCAGCTCAACGTTCCCGACAGGGAACCACGAGGGCTACACCTTC.

This clonotype was seen more than once but under ten times. V gene TRBV27 combines with J gene TRBJ1-6; D call uncertain. V lost 2 bases and J 5 bases, leaving 7 bases between the germline ends. The CDR3 is 14 residues long. Germline V CDR1 and CDR2: MNHEY, SMNVEV (reference sequence). The CDR3 reads CASSLTRNNSPLHF. DNA of the CDR3: TGTGCCAGCAGTTTAACACGGAATAATTCACCCCTCCACTTT.

This sequence joins TRBV4-1 and TRBJ2-7; no definite D call. Germline CDR1 and CDR2: MGHRA and YSYEKL. V was cut by 3 bases and J by 4 bases, with 13 bases left in between. This CDR3 is 14 amino acids long. DNA for the CDR3: TGCGCCAGCAGCCATCCGGGCGGAACTTACGAGCAGTACTTC. It translates to CASSHPGGTYEQYF.

This clonotype appeared a few times. The chain links TRBV23-1 to TRBJ2-3; D uncertain. TRBV23-1 is reported as an ORF; its role is uncertain. The CDR3 is made up of 14 amino acids. V lost 8 bases and J 4 bases, leaving 16 bases between the germline ends. CDR3 sequence: CASAPWLLSDTQYF. In DNA, the CDR3 is TGCGCCAGCGCCCCATGGCTGTTATCAGATACGCAGTATTTT.

In its sample, this clonotype was seen many times. The V call is TRBV3-1, the J call TRBJ2-3; D possibly corresponds to TRBD2 (7 bases). Germline V lookup: CDR1 LGHDT, CDR2 YNNKEL (reference sequence). The CDR3 is made up of 17 amino acids. The V gene lost 1 base and the J gene lost 2 bases, with 16 bases spanning the gap. The CDR3 loop reads CASSQAAGHSSTDTQYF. DNA for the CDR3: TGTGCCAGCAGCCAAGCAGCGGGACATTCATCCACAGATACGCAGTATTTT.

This clonotype has a count of ten or more. The gene calls are TRBV6-5 and TRBJ1-1, with a tentative D call TRBD1 (5 bases). The CDR3 is 14 residues long. Trimming shortened V by 2 bases and J by 0 bases, and 7 bases separated the two germline ends. Germline CDR1 reads MNHEY; CDR2 reads SVGAGI. The CDR3 bases are TGTGCCAGCAGTTACGGGACCGTGAACACTGAAGCTTTCTTT. Translated: CASSYGTVNTEAFF.

This clonotype was detected many times. The chain joins TRBV29-1 to TRBJ1-5, with D possibly being TRBD1 (5 bases). V was cut by 4 bases and J by 4 bases, with 14 bases left in between. Germline loops: CDR1 SQVTM, CDR2 ANQGSEA. CDR3 length equals 14 residues. CDR3 protein: CSVVGAGYNQPQHF. DNA for the CDR3: TGCAGCGTTGTCGGAGCAGGGTATAATCAGCCCCAGCATTTT.